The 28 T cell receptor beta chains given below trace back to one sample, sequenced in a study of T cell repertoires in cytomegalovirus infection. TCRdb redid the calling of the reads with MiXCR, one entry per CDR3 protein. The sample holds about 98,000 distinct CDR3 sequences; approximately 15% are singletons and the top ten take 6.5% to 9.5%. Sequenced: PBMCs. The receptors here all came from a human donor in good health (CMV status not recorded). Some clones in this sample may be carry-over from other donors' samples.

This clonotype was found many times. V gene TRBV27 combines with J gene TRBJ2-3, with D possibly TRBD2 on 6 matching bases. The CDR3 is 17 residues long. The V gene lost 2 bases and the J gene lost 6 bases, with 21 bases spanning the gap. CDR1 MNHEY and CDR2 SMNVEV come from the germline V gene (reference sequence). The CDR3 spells CASSLRRLGPLGDTQYF. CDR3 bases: TGTGCCAGCAGTTTAAGACGACTAGGCCCCCTCGGGGATACGCAGTATTTT.

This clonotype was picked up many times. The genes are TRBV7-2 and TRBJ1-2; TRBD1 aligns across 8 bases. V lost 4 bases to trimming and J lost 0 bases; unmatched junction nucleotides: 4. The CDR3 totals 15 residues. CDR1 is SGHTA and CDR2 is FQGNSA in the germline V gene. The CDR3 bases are TGTGCCAGCAGCTCGGACAGGGCTTCTAACTATGGCTACACCTTC. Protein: CASSSDRASNYGYTF.

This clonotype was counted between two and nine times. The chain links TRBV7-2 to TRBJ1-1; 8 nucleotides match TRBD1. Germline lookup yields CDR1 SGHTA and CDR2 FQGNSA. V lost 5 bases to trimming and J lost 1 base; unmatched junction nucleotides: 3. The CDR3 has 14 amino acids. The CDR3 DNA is TGTGCCAGCAGCCCGGACAGGGCGAACACTGAAGCTTTCTTT. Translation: CASSPDRANTEAFF. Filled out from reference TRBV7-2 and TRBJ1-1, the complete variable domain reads GAGVSQSPSNKVTEKGKDVELRCDPISGHTALYWYRQSLGQGLEFLIYFQGNSAPDKSGLPSDRFSAERTGGSVSTLTIQRTQQEDSAVYLCASSPDRANTEAFFGQGTRLTVV.

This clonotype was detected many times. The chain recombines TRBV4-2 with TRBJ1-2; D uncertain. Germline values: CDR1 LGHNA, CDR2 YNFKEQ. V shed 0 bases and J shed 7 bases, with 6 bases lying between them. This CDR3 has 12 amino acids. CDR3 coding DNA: TGTGCCAGCAGCCAAGAGAATGGTGGCTACACCTTC. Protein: CASSQENGGYTF.

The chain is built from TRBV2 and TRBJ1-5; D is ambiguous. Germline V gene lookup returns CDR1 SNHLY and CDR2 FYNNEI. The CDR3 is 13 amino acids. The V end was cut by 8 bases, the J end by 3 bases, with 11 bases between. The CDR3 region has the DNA TGTGCCAGCGGGAGGCAGGACAATCAGCCCCAGCATTTT. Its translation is CASGRQDNQPQHF.

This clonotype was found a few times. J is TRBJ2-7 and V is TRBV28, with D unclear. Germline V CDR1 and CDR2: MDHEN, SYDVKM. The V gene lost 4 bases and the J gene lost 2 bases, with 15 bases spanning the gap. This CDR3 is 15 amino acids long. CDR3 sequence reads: CASSSDGLGAYEQYF. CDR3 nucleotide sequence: TGTGCCAGCAGTTCCGACGGGCTAGGAGCCTACGAGCAGTACTTC.

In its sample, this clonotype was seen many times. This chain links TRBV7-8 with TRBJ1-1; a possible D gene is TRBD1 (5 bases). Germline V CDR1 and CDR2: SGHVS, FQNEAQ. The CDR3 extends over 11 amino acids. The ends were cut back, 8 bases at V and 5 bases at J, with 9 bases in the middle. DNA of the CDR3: TGTGCCAGCCAAGGGGAAACTGAAGCTTTCTTT. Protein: CASQGETEAFF. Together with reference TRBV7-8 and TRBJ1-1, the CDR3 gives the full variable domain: GAGVSQSPRYKVAKRGQDVALRCDPISGHVSLFWYQQALGQGPEFLTYFQNEAQLDKSGLPSDRFFAERPEGSVSTLKIQRTQQEDSAVYLCASQGETEAFFGQGTRLTVV.

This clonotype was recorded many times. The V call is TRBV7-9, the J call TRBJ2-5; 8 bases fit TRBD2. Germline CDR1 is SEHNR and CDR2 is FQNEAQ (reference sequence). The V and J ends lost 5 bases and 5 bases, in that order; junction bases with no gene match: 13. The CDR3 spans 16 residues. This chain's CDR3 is CASSTAPGLGEETQYF. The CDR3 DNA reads TGTGCCAGCAGCACCGCTCCGGGACTAGGGGAGGAGACCCAGTACTTC.

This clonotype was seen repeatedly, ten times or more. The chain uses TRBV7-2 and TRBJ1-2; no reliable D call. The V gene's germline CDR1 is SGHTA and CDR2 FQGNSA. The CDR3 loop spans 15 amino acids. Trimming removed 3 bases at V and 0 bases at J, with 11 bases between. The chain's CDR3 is CASSFSPNTNYGYTF. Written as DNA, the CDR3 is TGTGCCAGCAGCTTTTCGCCCAACACTAACTATGGCTACACCTTC.

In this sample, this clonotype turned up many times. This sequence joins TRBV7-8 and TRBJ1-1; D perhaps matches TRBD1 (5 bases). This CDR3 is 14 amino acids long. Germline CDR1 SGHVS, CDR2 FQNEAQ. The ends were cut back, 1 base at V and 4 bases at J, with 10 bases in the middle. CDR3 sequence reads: CASSLGGWGTEAFF. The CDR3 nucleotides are TGTGCCAGCAGCTTAGGGGGCTGGGGCACTGAAGCTTTCTTT.

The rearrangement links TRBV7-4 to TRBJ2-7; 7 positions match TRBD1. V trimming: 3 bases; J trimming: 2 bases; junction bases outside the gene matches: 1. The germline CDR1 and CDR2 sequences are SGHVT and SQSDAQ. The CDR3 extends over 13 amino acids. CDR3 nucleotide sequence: TGTGCCAGCAGCTTTGGGACAGCCTACGAGCAGTACTTC. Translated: CASSFGTAYEQYF. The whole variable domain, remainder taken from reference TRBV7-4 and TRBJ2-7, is GAGVSQSPRYKVAKRGRDVALRCDSISGHVTLYWYRQTLGQGSEVLTYSQSDAQRDKSGRPSGRFSAERPERSVSTLKIQRTEQGDSAVYLCASSFGTAYEQYFGPGTRLTVT.

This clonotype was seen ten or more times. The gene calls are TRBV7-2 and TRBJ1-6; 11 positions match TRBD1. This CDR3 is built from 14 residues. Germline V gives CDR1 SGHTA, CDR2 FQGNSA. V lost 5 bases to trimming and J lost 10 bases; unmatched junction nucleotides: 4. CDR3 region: CASSQGQGGSPLHF. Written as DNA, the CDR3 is TGTGCCAGCAGCCAGGGACAGGGGGGATCACCCCTCCACTTT.

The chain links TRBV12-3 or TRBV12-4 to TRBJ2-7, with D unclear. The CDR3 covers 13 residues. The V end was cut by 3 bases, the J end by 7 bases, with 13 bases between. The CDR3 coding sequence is TGTGCCAGCAGTTTCGCCAGGAGTGGAGAGCAGTACTTC. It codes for CASSFARSGEQYF.

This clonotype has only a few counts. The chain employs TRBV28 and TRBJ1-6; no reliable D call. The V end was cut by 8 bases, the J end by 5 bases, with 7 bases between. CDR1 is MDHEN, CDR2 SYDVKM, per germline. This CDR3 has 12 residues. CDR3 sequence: CASGENNSPLHF. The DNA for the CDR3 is TGTGCCAGCGGAGAGAATAATTCACCCCTCCACTTT.

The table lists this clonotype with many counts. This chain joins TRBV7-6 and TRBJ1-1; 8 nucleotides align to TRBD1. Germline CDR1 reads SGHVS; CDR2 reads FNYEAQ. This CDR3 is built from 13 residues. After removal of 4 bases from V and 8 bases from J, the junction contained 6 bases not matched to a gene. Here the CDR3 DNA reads TGTGCCAGCAGCTCACAGGGGGTAGAAGAAGCTTTCTTT. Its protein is CASSSQGVEEAFF.

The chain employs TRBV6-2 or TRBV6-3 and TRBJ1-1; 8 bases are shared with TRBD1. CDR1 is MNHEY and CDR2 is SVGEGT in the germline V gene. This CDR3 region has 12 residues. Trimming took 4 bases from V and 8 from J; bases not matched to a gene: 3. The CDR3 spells CASSWTGREAFF. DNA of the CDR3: TGTGCCAGCAGTTGGACAGGGCGGGAAGCTTTCTTT.

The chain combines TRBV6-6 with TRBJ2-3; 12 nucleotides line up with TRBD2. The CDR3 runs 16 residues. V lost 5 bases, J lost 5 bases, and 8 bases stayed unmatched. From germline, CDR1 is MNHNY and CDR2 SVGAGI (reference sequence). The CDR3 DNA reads TGTGCCAGCAGTGCTAGCGGGGGGGCCTTCGGAGATACGCAGTATTTT. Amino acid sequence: CASSASGGAFGDTQYF.

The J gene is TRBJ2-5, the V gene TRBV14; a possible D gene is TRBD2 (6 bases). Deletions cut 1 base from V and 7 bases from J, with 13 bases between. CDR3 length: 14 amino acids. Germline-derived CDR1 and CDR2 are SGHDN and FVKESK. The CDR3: CASSQVAGRGTQYF. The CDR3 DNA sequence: TGTGCCAGCAGCCAAGTCGCGGGACGGGGGACCCAGTACTTC.

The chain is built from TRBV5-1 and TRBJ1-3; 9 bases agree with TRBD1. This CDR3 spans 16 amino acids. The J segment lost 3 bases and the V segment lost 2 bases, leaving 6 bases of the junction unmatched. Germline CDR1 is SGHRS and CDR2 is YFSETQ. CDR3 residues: CASSLTGTGIGNTIYF. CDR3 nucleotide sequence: TGCGCCAGCAGCTTAACCGGGACAGGGATTGGAAACACCATATATTTT.

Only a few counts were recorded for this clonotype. CDR3 residues: CSARGLGDTQYF. The CDR3 nucleotides read TGCAGCGCCCGGGGGCTCGGAGATACGCAGTATTTT. This rearrangement joins TRBV29-1 to TRBJ2-3; the D call may be TRBD1 or TRBD2 (6 bases each). The V end lost 7 bases, the J end lost 5 bases, and 13 bases lay between the germline ends. This CDR3 contains 12 residues. CDR1 and CDR2 from the germline V gene are SQVTM and ANQGSEA.

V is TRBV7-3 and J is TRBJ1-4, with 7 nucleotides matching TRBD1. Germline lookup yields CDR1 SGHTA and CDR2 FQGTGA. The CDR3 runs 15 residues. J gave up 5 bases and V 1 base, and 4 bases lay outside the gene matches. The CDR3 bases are TGTGCCAGCAGCTTAAACGGCAGGGGGAATGAAAAACTGTTTTTT. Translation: CASSLNGRGNEKLFF.

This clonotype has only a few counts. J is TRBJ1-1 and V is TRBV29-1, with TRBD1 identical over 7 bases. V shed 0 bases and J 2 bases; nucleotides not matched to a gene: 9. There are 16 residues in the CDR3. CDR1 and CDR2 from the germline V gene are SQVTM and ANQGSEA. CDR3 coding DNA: TGCAGCGTTGAAGATCGATCAAGGGGGCTTAACACTGAAGCTTTCTTT. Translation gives CSVEDRSRGLNTEAFF.

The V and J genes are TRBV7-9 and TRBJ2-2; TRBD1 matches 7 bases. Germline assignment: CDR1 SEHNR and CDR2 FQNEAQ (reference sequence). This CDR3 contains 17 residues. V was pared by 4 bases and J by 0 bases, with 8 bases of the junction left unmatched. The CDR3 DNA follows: TGTGCCAGCAGCTCGACCCGACAGGGACCGAACACCGGGGAGCTGTTTTTT. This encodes CASSSTRQGPNTGELFF.

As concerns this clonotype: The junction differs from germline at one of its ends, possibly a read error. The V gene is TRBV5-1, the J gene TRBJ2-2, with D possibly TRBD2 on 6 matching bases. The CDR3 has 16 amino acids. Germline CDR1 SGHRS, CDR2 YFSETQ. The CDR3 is CASSLNSGGTTRELFF. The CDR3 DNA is TGCGCCAGCAGCTTGAATTCCGGGGGAACCACCAGGGAGCTGTTTTTT.

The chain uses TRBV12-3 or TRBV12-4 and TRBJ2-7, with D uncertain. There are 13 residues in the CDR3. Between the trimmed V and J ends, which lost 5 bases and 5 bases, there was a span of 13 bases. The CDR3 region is CASSLRARNEQYF. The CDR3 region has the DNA TGTGCCAGCAGTCTTCGTGCCCGGAACGAGCAGTACTTC.

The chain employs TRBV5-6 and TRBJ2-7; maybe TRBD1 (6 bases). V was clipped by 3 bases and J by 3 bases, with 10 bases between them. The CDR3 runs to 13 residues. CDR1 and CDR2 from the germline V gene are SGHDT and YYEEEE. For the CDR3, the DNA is TGTGCCAGCAGCTATACAGGGCTCTACGAGCAGTACTTC. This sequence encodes CASSYTGLYEQYF.

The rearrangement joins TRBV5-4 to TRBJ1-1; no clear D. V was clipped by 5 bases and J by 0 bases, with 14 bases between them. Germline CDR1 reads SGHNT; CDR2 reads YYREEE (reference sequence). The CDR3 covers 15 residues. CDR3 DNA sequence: TGTGCCAGCAGTCGTATCGTGGAGATGAACACTGAAGCTTTCTTT. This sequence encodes CASSRIVEMNTEAFF.

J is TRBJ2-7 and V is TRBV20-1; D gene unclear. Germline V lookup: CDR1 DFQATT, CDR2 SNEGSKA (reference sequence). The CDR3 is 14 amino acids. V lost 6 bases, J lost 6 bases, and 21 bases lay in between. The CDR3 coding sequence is TGCAGTGCCCTCAGAACATCCCTTCGGACCGAGCAGTACTTC. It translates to CSALRTSLRTEQYF.